This T cell receptor beta chain was captured by sequencing in a study of blood T cell repertoires in COVID-19. Background on the study: Acute and convalescent COVID-19 specimens originated in the United States, Italy and Spain. Sources were T cells, B-cell-depleted T cells, or PBMCs; the material itself was cDNA or gDNA.

As handled by the study authors: By means of reference gene primer amplification, nucleated cell counts were estimated. Some clones are missing from TCRdb's copy, which holds only in-frame ones; the method was immunoSEQ multiplex PCR. For V, J and clone size, that table is used; D and trimming come from the DNA. The sample has 35,000 to 45,000 clones; around 86% are singletons. The CDR3 covers 16 residues. Trimming took 0 bases from V and 0 from J, leaving 9 bases between them. CDR1 SGHTA and CDR2 FQGNSA come from the germline V gene. Material for sequencing was peripheral blood. This clonotype was obtained from a human donor in a cohort sampled during active COVID-19. The J gene is TRBJ1-3, the V gene TRBV7-2; D perhaps matches TRBD1 (6 bases). The CDR3 sequence: CASSLARGYSGNTIYF. The CDR3 region has the DNA TGTGCCAGCAGCTTAGCGAGGGGGTACTCTGGAAACACCATATATTTT.